The TCR beta chain described here comes from a study of control samples from healthy donors and cancer patients. V shed 1 base and J shed 1 base, with 5 bases lying between them. Germline values: CDR1 MNHNS, CDR2 SASEGT. The CDR3 extends over 13 amino acids. TCRdb's copy holds only in-frame clones and misses some; the assay was immunoSEQ multiplex PCR. There are about 130,000 clones in the sample; about nine tenths occur only once, and approximately 2.2% lies in the top ten. Sequenced input: blood. The rearrangement links TRBV6-1 to TRBJ2-7, with D hard to call. This TCR came from a woman between 45 and 60 years old in good health. The CDR3 loop reads CASSEGPSYEQYF. In DNA form, the CDR3 reads TGTGCCAGCAGTGAAGGCCCTTCCTACGAGCAGTACTTC.